A selection of T cell receptor beta chains follows, all from one sample in a study of neurological immune-mediated disorders. TCRdb passed the 5' RACE reads through MiXCR, listing each CDR3 protein once. The table includes 90,000 to 150,000 distinct CDR3 sequences, approximately 3.2% detected once. The source material was PBMCs. The source of these receptors is a woman aged 30 to 39 with multiple sclerosis. Both conserved end residues are part of each CDR3. Fields, in order: V gene, J gene, D gene, clone size, CDR3 protein, CDR3 DNA. A D gene is named only where the DNA matches it firmly. The size of a clone is reported for some rows only, either as once, few or many, or as a class for expanded clones.

v_call: TRBV29-1
j_call: TRBJ2-7
d_call: TRBD1
clone_size: many
cdr3_aa: CSVSGQGLHEQYF
cdr3_nt: TGCAGCGTCTCTGGACAGGGTTTACACGAGCAGTACTTC

v_call: TRBV5-1
j_call: TRBJ1-1
d_call: NA
clone_size: NA
cdr3_aa: CASSLDQTNTEAFF
cdr3_nt: TGCGCCAGCAGCTTGGACCAGACGAACACTGAAGCTTTCTTT

v_call: TRBV4-3
j_call: TRBJ1-1
d_call: TRBD1
clone_size: many
cdr3_aa: CASSQDRWGQGIQDTEAFF
cdr3_nt: TGCGCCAGCAGCCAAGATCGCTGGGGACAGGGAATCCAAGACACTGAAGCTTTCTTT

v_call: TRBV20-1
j_call: TRBJ2-3
d_call: TRBD1
clone_size: many
cdr3_aa: CSARQGASADTQYF
cdr3_nt: TGCAGTGCTAGACAGGGGGCCTCGGCAGATACGCAGTATTTT

v_call: TRBV7-6
j_call: TRBJ1-2
d_call: NA
clone_size: many
cdr3_aa: CASSLGQTENYGYTF
cdr3_nt: TGTGCCAGCAGCTTAGGGCAGACAGAAAACTATGGCTACACCTTC

v_call: TRBV2
j_call: TRBJ2-5
d_call: NA
clone_size: many
cdr3_aa: CASSEAREQGPDF
cdr3_nt: TGTGCCAGCAGTGAAGCGCGGGAACAGGGCCCCGACTTC

v_call: TRBV20-1
j_call: TRBJ1-2
d_call: NA
clone_size: many
cdr3_aa: CSGGPWGRNYGYTF
cdr3_nt: TGCAGTGGCGGTCCCTGGGGGCGAAACTATGGCTACACCTTC

v_call: TRBV10-3
j_call: TRBJ1-1
d_call: NA
clone_size: many
cdr3_aa: CAISESPGVGTEAFF
cdr3_nt: TGTGCCATCAGTGAGTCACCTGGGGTGGGCACTGAAGCTTTCTTT

v_call: TRBV7-8
j_call: TRBJ1-4
d_call: TRBD1
clone_size: many
cdr3_aa: CASSLIEDREEKLFF
cdr3_nt: TGTGCCAGCAGCTTAATCGAAGACAGGGAAGAAAAACTGTTTTTT

v_call: TRBV7-9
j_call: TRBJ1-1
d_call: NA
clone_size: NA
cdr3_aa: CASSYQRQLNTEAFF
cdr3_nt: TGTGCCAGCAGCTACCAGAGGCAGCTGAACACTGAAGCTTTCTTT

v_call: TRBV3-1
j_call: TRBJ1-4
d_call: TRBD1
clone_size: few
cdr3_aa: CASSLPGTGGEKLFF
cdr3_nt: TGTGCCAGCAGCCTCCCCGGGACAGGGGGCGAAAAACTGTTTTTT

v_call: TRBV6-2/TRBV6-3
j_call: TRBJ1-1
d_call: NA
clone_size: many
cdr3_aa: CASSIQGITEAFF
cdr3_nt: TGTGCCAGCAGTATCCAGGGGATCACTGAAGCTTTCTTT

v_call: TRBV5-8
j_call: TRBJ2-2
d_call: NA
clone_size: many
cdr3_aa: CASSTVPLDSLNTGELFF
cdr3_nt: TGTGCCAGCAGCACTGTACCCCTTGACAGCCTGAACACCGGGGAGCTGTTTTTT

v_call: TRBV20-1
j_call: TRBJ1-2
d_call: TRBD1
clone_size: NA
cdr3_aa: CSASRTGVDGYTF
cdr3_nt: TGCAGTGCCTCCAGAACAGGGGTTGATGGCTACACCTTC

v_call: TRBV20-1
j_call: TRBJ2-2
d_call: TRBD1
clone_size: many
cdr3_aa: CSARPSDRGGTGELFF
cdr3_nt: TGCAGTGCTAGACCTTCTGACAGGGGGGGAACCGGGGAGCTGTTTTTT

v_call: TRBV15
j_call: TRBJ1-6
d_call: NA
clone_size: many
cdr3_aa: CATRAGQPSSYNSPLHF
cdr3_nt: TGTGCCACCAGAGCCGGACAGCCGAGCTCCTATAATTCACCCCTCCACTTT

v_call: TRBV7-9
j_call: TRBJ1-5
d_call: NA
clone_size: few
cdr3_aa: CASSPTDNQPQHF
cdr3_nt: TGTGCCAGCAGCCCGACAGATAATCAGCCCCAGCATTTT

v_call: TRBV7-9
j_call: TRBJ1-2
d_call: NA
clone_size: many
cdr3_aa: CASSSRTGQMDPSGGYTF
cdr3_nt: TGTGCCAGCAGCTCCCGAACCGGACAGATGGACCCCTCTGGTGGCTACACCTTC

v_call: TRBV20-1
j_call: TRBJ2-5
d_call: NA
clone_size: many
cdr3_aa: CSARSERDAQETQYF
cdr3_nt: TGCAGTGCTAGAAGCGAACGCGACGCGCAAGAGACCCAGTACTTC

v_call: TRBV20-1
j_call: TRBJ2-5
d_call: NA
clone_size: many
cdr3_aa: CSAPDTAIETQYF
cdr3_nt: TGCAGTGCCCCGGACACGGCGATAGAGACCCAGTACTTC

v_call: TRBV6-5
j_call: TRBJ1-1
d_call: NA
clone_size: many
cdr3_aa: CASSYLGQELNTEAFF
cdr3_nt: TGTGCCAGCAGTTACCTGGGCCAGGAGTTGAACACTGAAGCTTTCTTT

v_call: TRBV20-1
j_call: TRBJ2-5
d_call: NA
clone_size: many
cdr3_aa: CSAHTAQETQYF
cdr3_nt: TGCAGTGCCCATACCGCACAAGAGACCCAGTACTTC

v_call: TRBV6-2/TRBV6-3
j_call: TRBJ2-7
d_call: NA
clone_size: many
cdr3_aa: CASREVTYEQYF
cdr3_nt: TGTGCCAGCAGGGAAGTTACGTACGAGCAGTACTTC

v_call: TRBV5-1
j_call: TRBJ2-5
d_call: NA
clone_size: many
cdr3_aa: CASSARSSGGPLQETQYF
cdr3_nt: TGCGCCAGCAGCGCCCGGAGTTCTGGGGGCCCTCTACAAGAGACCCAGTACTTC

v_call: TRBV7-2
j_call: TRBJ1-1
d_call: NA
clone_size: many
cdr3_aa: CASRYSMNTEAFF
cdr3_nt: TGTGCCAGCAGATACAGCATGAACACTGAAGCTTTCTTT

v_call: TRBV5-5
j_call: TRBJ1-1
d_call: NA
clone_size: many
cdr3_aa: CASSRSGVEAFF
cdr3_nt: TGTGCCAGCAGCCGCTCGGGGGTTGAAGCTTTCTTT

v_call: TRBV20-1
j_call: TRBJ1-6
d_call: NA
clone_size: many
cdr3_aa: CSASRPPLHF
cdr3_nt: TGCAGTGCTAGTCGTCCACCCCTCCACTTT

v_call: TRBV7-9
j_call: TRBJ1-4
d_call: TRBD1
clone_size: many
cdr3_aa: CASSFGQGGEKLFF
cdr3_nt: TGTGCCAGCAGCTTCGGACAGGGTGGCGAAAAACTGTTTTTT

v_call: TRBV20-1
j_call: TRBJ2-2
d_call: NA
clone_size: many
cdr3_aa: CSAGNPATGELFF
cdr3_nt: TGCAGTGCCGGGAACCCGGCCACCGGGGAGCTGTTTTTT

v_call: TRBV7-9
j_call: TRBJ1-1
d_call: NA
clone_size: few
cdr3_aa: CASSLDSGETEAFF
cdr3_nt: TGTGCCAGCAGCTTAGATAGCGGGGAAACTGAAGCTTTCTTT

v_call: TRBV20-1
j_call: TRBJ1-6
d_call: NA
clone_size: once
cdr3_aa: CSASRQNSPLHF
cdr3_nt: TGCAGTGCTAGTCGGCAGAATTCACCCCTCCACTTT

v_call: TRBV20-1
j_call: TRBJ2-2
d_call: TRBD1
clone_size: many
cdr3_aa: CSARTGGKAGELFF
cdr3_nt: TGCAGTGCTAGAACAGGGGGCAAGGCCGGGGAGCTGTTTTTT

v_call: TRBV14
j_call: TRBJ2-2
d_call: NA
clone_size: many
cdr3_aa: CASSQVLGTGELFF
cdr3_nt: TGTGCCAGCAGCCAAGTTTTGGGAACCGGGGAGCTGTTTTTT

v_call: TRBV4-3
j_call: TRBJ2-1
d_call: TRBD2
clone_size: many
cdr3_aa: CASSQDMGTSGNEQFF
cdr3_nt: TGCGCCAGCAGCCAAGATATGGGGACTAGCGGGAATGAGCAGTTCTTC

v_call: TRBV3-1
j_call: TRBJ2-2
d_call: NA
clone_size: many
cdr3_aa: CASSQPTLARNTGELFF
cdr3_nt: TGTGCCAGCAGCCAACCAACCCTAGCGAGGAACACCGGGGAGCTGTTTTTT

v_call: TRBV20-1
j_call: TRBJ2-1
d_call: NA
clone_size: many
cdr3_aa: CSAGVPGLANEQFF
cdr3_nt: TGCAGTGCCGGGGTTCCGGGACTTGCCAATGAGCAGTTCTTC